A single sample gave rise to the 16 T cell receptor beta chains below, sequenced in a study of shared clonotypes between healthy human individuals. CD45RO-negative CD8 cells positively selected for CCR7 made up the naive population, which excluded terminally differentiated effector memory CD45RA+ cells. Generated by immunoSEQ multiplex PCR, the TCRdb table keeps only in-frame clones and is missing some. The repertoire includes roughly 2.1 million clones, roughly 91% of them detected once, and about 1.5% sits in the top ten. Specimen: naive CD8+ T cells from PBMCs. These receptors were taken from a young man in good health. Some clones in this sample may be carry-over from other donors' samples.

The J gene is TRBJ2-1, the V gene TRBV29-1; 7 nucleotides agree with TRBD2. From germline, CDR1 is SQVTM and CDR2 ANQGSEA. The CDR3 loop spans 17 amino acids. V was clipped by 1 base and J by 4 bases; unmatched bases: 13. The CDR3 loop is CSVEGGEGRVPYNEQFF. The DNA for the CDR3 is TGCAGCGTTGAAGGGGGGGAGGGGCGAGTGCCTTACAATGAGCAGTTCTTC.

The gene calls are TRBV7-6 and TRBJ2-1, with D tentatively TRBD1 (5 bases). The V gene lost 0 bases and the J gene lost 7 bases, with 13 bases spanning the gap. Germline assignment: CDR1 SGHVS and CDR2 FNYEAQ. This CDR3 is built from 15 residues. The CDR3, as DNA: TGTGCCAGCAGCTTAGCGCCCCCAGGGCCAAATGAGCAGTTCTTC. Its protein is CASSLAPPGPNEQFF.

The V and J genes are TRBV28 and TRBJ1-4; D remains unclear. The CDR3 has 13 residues. Germline CDR1 MDHEN, CDR2 SYDVKM. Deletions cut 8 bases from V and 6 bases from J, with 13 bases between. The CDR3 sequence: CASFGPADEKLFF. The CDR3, as DNA: TGTGCCAGCTTTGGCCCGGCGGATGAAAAACTGTTTTTT.

The chain is built from TRBV7-3 and TRBJ2-5, with D perhaps TRBD2 (5 bases). V lost 2 bases to trimming and J lost 5 bases, with 9 bases between them. Germline CDR1 reads SGHTA; CDR2 reads FQGTGA. There are 13 residues in the CDR3. The CDR3 loop is CASSLRDGETQYF. The CDR3 DNA sequence: TGTGCCAGCAGCTTACGGGATGGCGAGACCCAGTACTTC.

About this clone itself: Different DNA sequences within this sample yield the same CDR3. This sequence joins TRBV9 and TRBJ2-7; 12 bases are a match to TRBD1. The V segment lost 4 bases and the J segment 4 bases; nucleotides outside the gene matches: 6. Germline CDR1 and CDR2: SGDLS and YYNGEE. The CDR3 is made up of 15 amino acids. CDR3 sequence reads: CASSPGTGGGYEQYF. The CDR3 nucleotides are TGTGCCAGCAGCCCTGGGACAGGGGGCGGATACGAGCAGTACTTC.

J is TRBJ2-7 and V is TRBV5-8; 10 bases are shared with TRBD1. This CDR3 contains 14 residues. Germline V lookup: CDR1 SGHTS, CDR2 YDEGEE. After removal of 3 bases from V and 3 bases from J, the junction contained 3 bases not matched to a gene. Here the CDR3 DNA reads TGTGCCAGCAGCTCGACAGGGGGCCACTACGAGCAGTACTTC. Translation: CASSSTGGHYEQYF.

The V gene is TRBV30, the J gene TRBJ2-5; 9 nucleotides align to TRBD1. V gave up 5 bases and J gave up 5 bases; unmatched junction bases: 12. The germline CDR1 and CDR2 sequences are GTSNPN and SVGIG (reference sequence). The CDR3 is made up of 15 amino acids. CDR3 protein: CAWGKDRGVGETQYF. In DNA form, the CDR3 reads TGTGCCTGGGGCAAGGACAGGGGAGTTGGGGAGACCCAGTACTTC.

V and J are TRBV10-3 and TRBJ2-1; the match to TRBD2 covers 9 bases. The CDR3 contains 19 residues. CDR1 ENHRY and CDR2 SYGVKD come from the germline V gene. V trimming: 2 bases; J trimming: 6 bases; junction bases outside the gene matches: 17. The CDR3: CAISEAKGTSTSRGNEQFF. Here the CDR3 DNA reads TGTGCCATCAGTGAGGCCAAGGGGACTAGCACAAGTAGGGGCAATGAGCAGTTCTTC.

A note on this clone: The same CDR3 is also encoded by other DNA sequences in this sample. The V call is TRBV27, the J call TRBJ2-1; 7 bases map to TRBD2. Germline loops: CDR1 MNHEY, CDR2 SMNVEV (reference sequence). This CDR3 has 16 amino acids. J gave up 1 base and V 3 bases, and 6 bases lay outside the gene matches. This CDR3 is CASSFSAGDSYNEQFF. CDR3 DNA: TGTGCCAGCAGTTTCAGCGCGGGGGATTCCTACAATGAGCAGTTCTTC.

The chain carries TRBV7-9 and TRBJ2-3, with no clear D. Trimming left V 0 bases short and J 4 bases short, with 11 bases between. The length of the CDR3 is 15 residues. Germline CDR1 and CDR2: SEHNR and FQNEAQ (reference sequence). CDR3 region: CASSLANPGADTQYF. As DNA, the CDR3 is TGTGCCAGCAGCTTAGCCAACCCGGGCGCAGATACGCAGTATTTT. The variable domain in full, with the rest retrieved from reference TRBV7-9 and TRBJ2-3, is DTGVSQNPRHKITKRGQNVTFRCDPISEHNRLYWYRQTLGQGPEFLTYFQNEAQLEKSRLLSDRFSAERPKGSFSTLEIQRTEQGDSAMYLCASSLANPGADTQYFGPGTRLTVL.

This clone was seen a few times. This chain joins TRBV15 and TRBJ2-7, with a tentative D call TRBD2 (5 bases). Trimming stripped 4 bases from V and 0 bases from J, with 7 bases between. The CDR3 covers 13 residues. Germline assignment: CDR1 LNHNV and CDR2 YYDKDF (reference sequence). The CDR3 nucleotides are TGTGCCACCAGCAACCGGGACTCCTACGAGCAGTACTTC. Its protein product is CATSNRDSYEQYF. The complete variable domain, with remaining parts taken from reference TRBV15 and TRBJ2-7, reads DAMVIQNPRYQVTQFGKPVTLSCSQTLNHNVMYWYQQKSSQAPKLLFHYYDKDFNNEADTPDNFQSRRPNTSFCFLDIRSPGLGDTAMYLCATSNRDSYEQYFGPGTRLTVT.

The V and J genes are TRBV9 and TRBJ2-3; the D is unclear. Germline values: CDR1 SGDLS, CDR2 YYNGEE. V was trimmed by 3 bases and J by 4 bases, leaving 12 bases between them. The CDR3 spans 14 residues. The CDR3 DNA follows: TGTGCCAGCAGCGCCGGATTAGGGCCAGATACGCAGTATTTT. Protein sequence: CASSAGLGPDTQYF.

To note about this clone: This sequence may be a read error, since a much larger clone differs from it by one base. The chain's CDR3 is CASSFYNEQFF. The CDR3 region has the DNA TGTGCCAGCAGCTTCTACAATGAGCAGTTCTTC. V and J are TRBV7-2 and TRBJ2-1; D call uncertain. Deletions cut 3 bases from V and 3 bases from J, with 0 bases between. This CDR3 comprises 11 residues. Looked up from germline, CDR1 is SGHTA and CDR2 is FQGNSA.

This rearrangement joins TRBV10-3 to TRBJ2-1, with TRBD2 matching over 14 bases. CDR1 is ENHRY, CDR2 SYGVKD, per germline. This CDR3 contains 18 residues. With V trimmed by 8 bases and J by 0 bases, 9 bases remained unmatched. The DNA for the CDR3 is TGTGCCATCGCACCGGGACTAGCGGGAGACCTCTCCTACAATGAGCAGTTCTTC. Translated, it gives CAIAPGLAGDLSYNEQFF.

The rearrangement links TRBV29-1 to TRBJ1-1, with TRBD1 as a possible D gene (6 bases). The germline V gene encodes CDR1 SQVTM and CDR2 ANQGSEA. The CDR3 sequence is 15 residues long. Trimming left V 0 bases short and J 1 base short, with 12 bases between. The CDR3 region is CSVEEGQSQNTEAFF. CDR3 nucleotides: TGCAGCGTTGAAGAGGGACAAAGCCAGAACACTGAAGCTTTCTTT.

CDR3 region: CASSPCYRCDEQFF. The CDR3 DNA sequence: TGTGCCAGCAGCCCTTGTTACCGATGCGATGAGCAGTTCTTC. The chain recombines TRBV13 with TRBJ2-1; D remains ambiguous. The V and J ends lost 5 bases and 8 bases respectively, with 16 bases between them. Germline loops: CDR1 PRHDT, CDR2 FYEKMQ (reference sequence). The length of the CDR3 is 14 residues.